Listed below are T cell receptor beta chains from one sample, sequenced in a study of shared clonotypes between healthy human individuals. Data came from immunoSEQ multiplex PCR; TCRdb stores just in-frame clones and leaves some out. The repertoire includes over a million clones, roughly 96% of them detected once, and about 1% sits in the top ten. What was sequenced was naive CD4+ T cells sorted from blood. All receptors come from a man aged 30 to 39 in good health. Each CDR3 is given with its conserved first and last residue. Fields, in order: clone size, V gene, D gene, J gene, CDR3 DNA, CDR3 protein. The D gene is left open where the match is weak. Part of the rows lack a size; the others show once, few, many or a class for expanded clones.

NA,TRBV15,TRBD1,TRBJ2-7,TGTGCCACCAGCAGAGGGGACAGCCACTACGAGCAGTACTTC,CATSRGDSHYEQYF
NA,TRBV30,TRBD2,TRBJ2-7,TGTGCCTGGAGTGTACGTCTAGCGGGAGTCTACCACGAGCAGTACTTC,CAWSVRLAGVYHEQYF
NA,TRBV18,NA,TRBJ1-6,TGTGCCAGCTCACCACGAGAGGGTCTGGATTCACCCCTCCACTTT,CASSPREGLDSPLHF
NA,TRBV11-3,NA,TRBJ2-7,TGTGCCAGCAGCAAGATGGCGGGTTCCTACGAGCAGTACTTC,CASSKMAGSYEQYF
NA,TRBV14,NA,TRBJ2-1,TGTGCCAGCAGCCAAAATAGGGGGTCGGCCCTCACCTACAATGAGCAGTTCTTC,CASSQNRGSALTYNEQFF
NA,TRBV2,NA,TRBJ1-5,TGTGCCAGCAGCCCCGAGGGACAGCCCCAGCATTTT,CASSPEGQPQHF
NA,TRBV18,NA,TRBJ1-1,TGTGCCAGCTCGCGGGACCCTTCGGGGTGGGACACTGAAGCTTTCTTT,CASSRDPSGWDTEAFF
NA,TRBV19,TRBD2,TRBJ2-3,TGTGCCAGTAGTAGGACTAGTATTGAGAAGTATTTT,CASSRTSIEKYF
NA,TRBV6-6,NA,TRBJ2-7,TGTGCCAGCACTGACCTCGGACGCTACGAGCAGTACTTC,CASTDLGRYEQYF
NA,TRBV28,TRBD2,TRBJ2-4,TGTGCCAGCAGTTTATCGGCGGGAGTGGGAGCCAAAAACATTCAGTACTTC,CASSLSAGVGAKNIQYF
NA,TRBV6-6,TRBD1,TRBJ1-1,TGTGCCAGCAGTTACCCAGGGGGCGTTAACACTGAAGCTTTCTTT,CASSYPGGVNTEAFF
NA,TRBV30,NA,TRBJ2-6,TGTGCCTGGAGTGTTTTCAGGGAAACTGTGTCCGGGGCCAACGTCCTGACTTTC,CAWSVFRETVSGANVLTF
NA,TRBV7-2,TRBD1,TRBJ1-4,TGTGCCAGCAGCTTAGACGGCAGGGGGCGTGTTGGTGAAAAACTGTTTTTT,CASSLDGRGRVGEKLFF
NA,TRBV19,TRBD1,TRBJ1-4,TGTGCCAGTAGTCTCCAGGGGGTGAATGAAAAACTGTTTTTT,CASSLQGVNEKLFF
NA,TRBV2,TRBD1,TRBJ2-5,TGTGCCAGCAGTCCGGGACAGTACCAAGAGACCCAGTACTTC,CASSPGQYQETQYF
NA,TRBV5-6,NA,TRBJ1-5,TGTGCCAGCAGCTTGGTAGGGCAGGGGCAGCCCCAGCATTTT,CASSLVGQGQPQHF
NA,TRBV5-8,NA,TRBJ2-7,TGTGCCAGCAGCCGGGGTTTCTCCTACGAGCAGTACTTC,CASSRGFSYEQYF
NA,TRBV7-8,TRBD2,TRBJ2-7,TGTGCCAGCAGCTTAGCATCTAGCGGGAGTTCCTACGAGCAGTACTTC,CASSLASSGSSYEQYF
NA,TRBV30,NA,TRBJ2-7,TGTGCCTGGAGTGTCGGAGAGGGGGGCTCCTACGAGCAGTACTTC,CAWSVGEGGSYEQYF
NA,TRBV2,NA,TRBJ1-5,TGTGCCAGCGGGGCAAGGGGCCGGGGGGGCAATCAGCCCCAGCATTTT,CASGARGRGGNQPQHF
once,TRBV18,NA,TRBJ2-3,TGTGCCAGCTCAGTTCTAGATTCTAGCACAGATACGCAGTATTTT,CASSVLDSSTDTQYF
NA,TRBV7-7,TRBD1,TRBJ2-1,TGTGCCAGCAGCTCGGGGACAGGGTTGAATGAGCAGTTCTTC,CASSSGTGLNEQFF
NA,TRBV28,NA,TRBJ2-2,TGTGCCAGCAGATGGACAACCTTGTTGGTCGGCACCGGGGAGCTGTTTTTT,CASRWTTLLVGTGELFF
NA,TRBV2,NA,TRBJ2-1,TGTGCCAGCAGAATGGACAACAATGAGCAGTTCTTC,CASRMDNNEQFF
NA,TRBV28,NA,TRBJ1-5,TGTGCCAGCATTGGCGGGCCTGCTTTTCTTAGCAATCAGCCCCAGCATTTT,CASIGGPAFLSNQPQHF
once,TRBV9,NA,TRBJ2-1,TGTGCCAGCAGCCAGAGGGGGGAGGGCCTGAGTGAGCAGTTCTTC,CASSQRGEGLSEQFF
NA,TRBV11-3,NA,TRBJ2-1,TGTGCCAGCAGGGGGGGGGCGGAGCAGTTCTTC,CASRGGAEQFF
NA,TRBV4-1,TRBD1,TRBJ2-7,TGCGCCAGCAGCCATCCCGGACAGGGGGGCTACGAGCAGTACTTC,CASSHPGQGGYEQYF
NA,TRBV5-1,NA,TRBJ1-4,TGCGCCAGCAGCCCCGCAAGGGCAGGGAGGGTAAATGAAAAACTGTTTTTT,CASSPARAGRVNEKLFF
NA,TRBV7-3,NA,TRBJ2-5,TGTGCCAGCAGCCCACTCACGGGACTGGACCAAGAGACCCAGTACTTC,CASSPLTGLDQETQYF
NA,TRBV7-3,NA,TRBJ2-6,TGTGCCAGCAGCTCCCTCGGCTCTGGGGCCAACGTCCTGACTTTC,CASSSLGSGANVLTF
NA,TRBV7-2,TRBD2,TRBJ2-1,TGTGCCAGCAGCGCGACAGATAGACTAGCCGATGAGCAGTTCTTC,CASSATDRLADEQFF
NA,TRBV28,NA,TRBJ1-2,TGTGCCAGCAGTTTGGCCCACAACTATGGCTACACCTTC,CASSLAHNYGYTF
NA,TRBV2,TRBD2,TRBJ2-2,TGTGCCAGCAGCCTATCGGGACTAGCGAACACCGGGGAGCTGTTTTTT,CASSLSGLANTGELFF
NA,TRBV6-5,TRBD2,TRBJ2-7,TGTGCCAGCAGCCTGACTAGCGGGAGGGCGAGCGAGCAGTACTTC,CASSLTSGRASEQYF
NA,TRBV29-1,NA,TRBJ2-1,TGCAGCGTTTCTTTTTTGGGAGGTAACTACAATGAGCAGTTCTTC,CSVSFLGGNYNEQFF
NA,TRBV6-4,NA,TRBJ1-1,TGTGCCAGCAGTGCACCAAAAGGAGTGTTAGGTAGAGGGAACACTGAAGCTTTCTTT,CASSAPKGVLGRGNTEAFF
NA,TRBV10-2,NA,TRBJ2-6,TGCGCCAGCAGTGAGTCGGGGACACCTGGGGCCAACGTCCTGACTTTC,CASSESGTPGANVLTF
NA,TRBV10-1,NA,TRBJ2-1,TGCGCCAGCAGTGAGTCGGTGGGGTATGAGCAGTTCTTC,CASSESVGYEQFF
NA,TRBV29-1,NA,TRBJ2-3,TGCAGCGTTGTAGGACCAACAGATACGCAGTATTTT,CSVVGPTDTQYF
NA,TRBV28,NA,TRBJ2-7,TGTGCCAGCAGTTTGTACGGGACCTTCGACGAGCAGTACTTC,CASSLYGTFDEQYF
NA,TRBV19,NA,TRBJ2-2,TGTGCCAGTAGTATCCCCCGACCGAGCACGAACACCGGGGAGCTGTTTTTT,CASSIPRPSTNTGELFF